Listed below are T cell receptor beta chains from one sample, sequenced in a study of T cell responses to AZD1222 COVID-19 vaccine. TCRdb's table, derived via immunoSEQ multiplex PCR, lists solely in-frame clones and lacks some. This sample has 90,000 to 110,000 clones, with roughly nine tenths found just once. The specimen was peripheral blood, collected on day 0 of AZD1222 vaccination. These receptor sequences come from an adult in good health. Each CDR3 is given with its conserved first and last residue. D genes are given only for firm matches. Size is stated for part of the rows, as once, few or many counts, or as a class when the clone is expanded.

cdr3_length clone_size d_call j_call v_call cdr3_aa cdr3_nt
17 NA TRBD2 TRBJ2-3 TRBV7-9 CASSLAIGGGESDTQYF TGTGCCAGCAGCTTAGCAATCGGCGGGGGGGAATCAGATACGCAGTATTTT
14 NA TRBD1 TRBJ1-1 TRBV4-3 CASSQELTGVKAFF TGCGCCAGCAGCCAAGAGCTTACAGGGGTCAAAGCTTTCTTT
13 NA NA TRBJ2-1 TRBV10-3 CAISEVGYNEQFF TGTGCCATCAGTGAGGTGGGGTACAATGAGCAGTTCTTC
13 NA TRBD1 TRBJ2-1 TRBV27 CATRTGGADEQFF TGTGCCACAAGGACAGGGGGTGCGGATGAGCAGTTCTTC
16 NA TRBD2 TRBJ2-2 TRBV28 CASSSSGGVFSGELFF TGTGCCAGCAGTTCTAGCGGGGGGGTTTTCTCCGGGGAGCTGTTTTTT
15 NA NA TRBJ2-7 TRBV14 CASSQEVGGHYEQYF TGTGCCAGCAGCCAAGAAGTCGGGGGCCACTACGAGCAGTACTTC
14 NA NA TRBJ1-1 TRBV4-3 CASSRGARDTEAFF TGCGCCAGCAGCCGGGGGGCGCGGGACACTGAAGCTTTCTTT
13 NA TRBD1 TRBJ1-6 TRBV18 CASSQDRGSPLHF TGTGCCAGCTCCCAGGACAGGGGATCACCCCTCCACTTT
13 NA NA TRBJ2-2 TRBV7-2 CASSLTNPGELFF TGTGCCAGCAGCTTAACGAACCCCGGGGAGCTGTTTTTT
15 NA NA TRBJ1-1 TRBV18 CASSPARGPNTEAFF TGTGCCAGCTCACCGGCGAGGGGACCCAACACTGAAGCTTTCTTT
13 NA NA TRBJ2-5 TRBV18 CASSPARDETQYF TGTGCCAGCTCACCAGCCAGGGACGAGACCCAGTACTTC
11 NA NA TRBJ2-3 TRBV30 CAWRRGDTQYF TGTGCCTGGAGAAGGGGAGATACGCAGTATTTT
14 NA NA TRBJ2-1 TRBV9 CASTSGESYNEQFF TGTGCCAGCACCTCGGGCGAATCATACAATGAGCAGTTCTTC
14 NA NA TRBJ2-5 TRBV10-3 CAISRQGPGETQYF TGTGCCATCAGCCGGCAGGGGCCGGGGGAGACCCAGTACTTC
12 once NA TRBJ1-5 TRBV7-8 CASSRYNQPQHF TGTGCCAGCAGCCGATATAATCAGCCCCAGCATTTT
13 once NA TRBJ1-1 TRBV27 CASATDRSTEAFF TGTGCCAGCGCGACCGACAGGTCTACTGAAGCTTTCTTT
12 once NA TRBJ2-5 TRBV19 CASTGYQETQYF TGTGCCAGCACAGGGTACCAAGAGACCCAGTACTTC
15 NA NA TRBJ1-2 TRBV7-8 CASSLAVGLDYGYTF TGTGCCAGCAGCTTAGCGGTGGGCTTGGACTATGGCTACACCTTC
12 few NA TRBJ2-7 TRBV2 CASAKDSHEQYF TGTGCCAGCGCCAAAGACAGCCACGAGCAGTACTTC
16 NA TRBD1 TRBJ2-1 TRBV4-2 CASSAHDRGPNNEQFF TGTGCCAGCAGCGCACATGACAGGGGGCCTAACAATGAGCAGTTCTTC
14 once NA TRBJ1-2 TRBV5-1 CASSFRTTDYGYTF TGCGCCAGCAGCTTCCGAACGACAGACTATGGCTACACCTTC
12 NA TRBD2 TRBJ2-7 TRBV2 CASSGDSGGEEF TGTGCCAGCAGTGGTGATAGCGGGGGTGAAGAATTC
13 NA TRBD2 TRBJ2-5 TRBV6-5 CASIRGLGETQYF TGTGCCAGCATCAGGGGACTAGGGGAGACCCAGTACTTC
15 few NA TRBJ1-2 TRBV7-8 CASSSLEFLGYGYTF TGTGCCAGCAGCTCCCTTGAGTTCCTGGGGTATGGCTACACCTTC
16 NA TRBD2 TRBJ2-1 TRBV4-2 CASSQVESGGYNEQFF TGTGCCAGCAGCCAAGTAGAGAGCGGGGGGTACAATGAGCAGTTCTTC
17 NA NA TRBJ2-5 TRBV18 CASSPSRAGTLQETQYF TGTGCCAGCTCACCATCCCGAGCCGGGACACTCCAAGAGACCCAGTACTTC
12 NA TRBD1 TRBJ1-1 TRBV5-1 CASSLDRGDAFF TGCGCCAGCAGCTTAGACAGGGGAGATGCTTTCTTT